The T cell receptor (beta chain) described here comes from a study of T cells after yellow fever vaccination. TCRdb itself ran the 5' RACE reads through MiXCR, one entry per CDR3 protein. The sample gives 620,000 or so distinct CDR3 sequences, 9% to 15% of which show up once; 15% is in the top ten. This CDR3 has 17 amino acids. Looked up from germline, CDR1 is MNHEY and CDR2 is SVGEGT. Trimming cost V 5 bases and J 1 base, with 20 bases left between them. This clonotype was counted a few times. Antigen specificity is unknown. Study-level results: Once the booster was given, most primary-vaccination clones reappeared, at approximately 97% for CD4 and 85% to 90% for CD8. CD4 and CD8 compartments shared a small share of clonotypes, likely from convergent recombination. Peaking on day 5 versus 15, the secondary response was faster but weaker. Any FACS-sorted repertoire could hold abundant clonotypes that contaminate it from the bulk population.

This clonotype was sampled from a man aged 25 to 40 who received the YFV17D yellow fever vaccine. The chain combines TRBV6-2 or TRBV6-3 with TRBJ1-1; D gene ambiguous. The sample in question was PBMCs, obtained on the day of the yellow fever booster vaccination. The DNA of the CDR3 is TGTGCCAGCAGTCACGAACTGGACCGGGCTCCGAACACTGAAGCTTTCTTT. Residues: CASSHELDRAPNTEAFF.